A single sample is the source of the 30 T cell receptor beta chains below, sequenced in a study of T cell repertoires in cytomegalovirus infection. Their antigens remain unidentified. TCRdb reanalysed the reads using MiXCR and keeps one entry per CDR3 protein. Of some 54,000 distinct CDR3 sequences listed, 15% to 20% are singletons. The source was CD8+ T cells from cultured PBMCs, collected from culture after CMV antigen stimulation. These TCRs come from a human donor in good health (CMV status not recorded). Some clones in this sample may be carry-over from other donors' samples.

Of note for this clonotype: This clone may be a read error of a much larger clone one base away. The chain joins TRBV7-9 to TRBJ2-2; 7 nucleotides align to TRBD2. Unmatched junction bases numbered 13, after V lost 2 bases and J lost 1 base. Germline V lookup: CDR1 SEHNR, CDR2 FQNEAQ (reference sequence). The CDR3 is made up of 19 amino acids. The CDR3 DNA reads TGTGCCAGCAGCTTACCGAAGGAACCAGCGGGGCAGAACACCGGGGAGCTGTTTTTT. Encoded protein: CASSLPKEPAGQNTGELFF.

This clonotype has more than one count but fewer than ten. This sequence joins TRBV11-2 and TRBJ2-7, with 10 nucleotides matching TRBD1. This CDR3 region has 14 residues. Germline trimming cut 4 bases from V and 2 bases from J; bases unmatched to any gene: 2. CDR1 SGHAT and CDR2 FQNNGV come from the germline V gene. CDR3 sequence (DNA): TGTGCCAGCAGCTACGACAGGGGGCCCTACGAGCAGTACTTC. Encoded protein: CASSYDRGPYEQYF.

The CDR3 loop reads CASSENRYEQYF. As DNA, the CDR3 is TGTGCCAGCAGTGAAAACCGGTACGAGCAGTACTTC. The rearrangement links TRBV2 to TRBJ2-7; D is ambiguous. The V gene's germline CDR1 is SNHLY and CDR2 FYNNEI. Trimming left V 2 bases short and J 4 bases short, with 6 bases between. CDR3 length: 12 amino acids.

The sample holds a few counts of this clonotype. The rearrangement joins TRBV7-2 to TRBJ2-7; possibly TRBD1 for D (5 bases). The germline V gene has CDR1 SGHTA and CDR2 FQGNSA. With 2 bases removed from V and 5 bases from J, the gap between germline ends came to 13 bases. This CDR3 region has 14 residues. CDR3 bases: TGTGCCAGCAGCTTATCGACAGACATCCACGAGCAGTACTTC. Translating it yields CASSLSTDIHEQYF.

This clonotype was recorded a few times. This rearrangement joins TRBV6-2 or TRBV6-3 to TRBJ1-1; D is unclear. The CDR3 has 14 amino acids. Trimming pared 4 bases from V and 6 bases from J, leaving 15 bases between. The germline CDR1 and CDR2 sequences are MNHEY and SVGEGT. The CDR3 sequence is CASSSSLESAEAFF. In DNA form, the CDR3 reads TGTGCCAGCAGTTCAAGCCTTGAATCCGCTGAAGCTTTCTTT.

This clonotype was found many times. The chain joins TRBV6-2 or TRBV6-3 to TRBJ2-2; no reliable D call. Trimming cost V 10 bases and J 2 bases, with 14 bases left between them. Per the germline V gene, CDR1 is MNHEY and CDR2 is SVGEGT. The CDR3 runs to 14 residues. CDR3: CATCEGTNTGELFF. As DNA, the CDR3 is TGTGCCACCTGTGAAGGTACAAACACCGGGGAGCTGTTTTTT.

This clonotype was seen at least ten times. The chain has TRBV13 and TRBJ2-7; 8 nucleotides agree with TRBD1. V lost 1 base, J lost 0 bases, and 5 bases stayed unmatched. CDR1 is PRHDT and CDR2 is FYEKMQ in the germline V gene (reference sequence). The CDR3 extends over 16 amino acids. The chain's CDR3 is CASSLARTGLSYEQYF. For the CDR3, the DNA is TGTGCCAGCAGCTTAGCCCGGACAGGGCTCTCCTACGAGCAGTACTTC.

The V call is TRBV19, the J call TRBJ1-1; possible D gene TRBD1, 5 bases. Trimming removed 8 bases from V and 1 base from J, with 8 bases in between. The CDR3 contains 12 residues. Germline V gene sequence: CDR1 LNHDA, CDR2 SQIVND (reference sequence). The CDR3 protein is CASLQGNTEAFF. In DNA, the CDR3 is TGTGCCAGTCTTCAGGGGAACACTGAAGCTTTCTTT.

Within the sample, this clonotype is medium-sized. This chain links TRBV4-3 with TRBJ2-3, with 9 bases aligning to TRBD2. V lost 0 bases to trimming and J lost 3 bases; unmatched junction nucleotides: 10. The germline V gene has CDR1 LGHNA and CDR2 YSLEER. The CDR3 has 18 residues. The CDR3 bases are TGCGCCAGCAGCCAAGATTTGGCGGGGGGGCTTCTAACAGATACGCAGTATTTT. As protein: CASSQDLAGGLLTDTQYF.

The V and J genes are TRBV6-2 or TRBV6-3 and TRBJ2-1, with no clear D. Germline-derived CDR1 and CDR2 are MNHEY and SVGEGT. Trimming removed 6 bases from V and 8 bases from J, with 11 bases in between. The CDR3 is made up of 12 amino acids. Here the CDR3 reads CASSLLMYEQFF. CDR3 in DNA: TGTGCCAGCAGCCTTCTGATGTATGAGCAGTTCTTC.

J is TRBJ1-6 and V is TRBV28; 8 bases fit TRBD1. The V gene's germline CDR1 is MDHEN and CDR2 SYDVKM. V lost 4 bases, J lost 5 bases, and 7 bases stayed unmatched. The CDR3 is 16 residues long. CDR3 sequence (DNA): TGTGCCAGCAGTTCGTCCCGGGACAGGAATAATTCACCCCTCCACTTT. Its translation is CASSSSRDRNNSPLHF.

This clonotype was picked up a small number of times. The DNA for the CDR3 is TGTGCCAGCGGAGTGGTCCGCCCCTACAATGAGCAGTTCTTC. Translating it yields CASGVVRPYNEQFF. This chain uses TRBV27 with TRBJ2-1; D ambiguous. The V and J ends lost 8 bases and 2 bases respectively, with 13 bases between them. The CDR3 covers 14 residues. Germline loops: CDR1 MNHEY, CDR2 SMNVEV (reference sequence).

The rearrangement joins TRBV6-6 to TRBJ2-1; the D gene is possibly TRBD1 (6 bases). V shed 0 bases and J shed 0 bases, with 24 bases lying between them. Germline V gene sequence: CDR1 MNHNY, CDR2 SVGAGI (reference sequence). There are 21 residues in the CDR3. The CDR3 bases are TGTGCCAGCAGTTACTCTGAAGAAACAGGGACCAGGGCGAGCTCCTACAATGAGCAGTTCTTC. As protein: CASSYSEETGTRASSYNEQFF.

This chain joins TRBV4-1 and TRBJ2-7, with a tentative D call TRBD1 (6 bases). V was cut by 0 bases and J by 4 bases, with 16 bases left in between. There are 16 residues in the CDR3. CDR1 and CDR2 (germline): MGHRA, YSYEKL. The CDR3 region has the DNA TGCGCCAGCAGCCAAGAGAGATCAGGGGCGGTATACGAGCAGTACTTC. Residues: CASSQERSGAVYEQYF.

V and J are TRBV6-5 and TRBJ2-2, with 8 bases lining up with TRBD2. Germline-derived CDR1 and CDR2 are MNHEY and SVGAGI. Losses at the gene ends were 5 bases for V and 6 bases for J; bases not matched to a gene: 8. CDR3 length: 15 amino acids. The CDR3 here is CASSLYGGAAGELFF. CDR3 sequence (DNA): TGTGCCAGCAGTCTATACGGGGGGGCTGCCGGGGAGCTGTTTTTT.

This rearrangement joins TRBV27 to TRBJ2-3; possibly TRBD2 for D (6 bases). Germline CDR1 is MNHEY and CDR2 is SMNVEV (reference sequence). Trimming took off 3 bases at V and 4 bases at J, with 14 bases between the two ends. CDR3 size: 15 residues. CDR3: CASSLWRGGSDTQYF. Written as DNA, the CDR3 is TGTGCCAGCAGTTTGTGGCGGGGTGGGTCAGATACGCAGTATTTT.

This rearrangement joins TRBV12-3 or TRBV12-4 to TRBJ2-1; D is perhaps TRBD1 or TRBD2 (6 bases each). The CDR3 contains 16 residues. Trimming left V 6 bases short and J 2 bases short, with 17 bases between. Here the CDR3 reads CASSPVGGGPYNEQFF. Here the CDR3 DNA reads TGTGCCAGCAGCCCAGTGGGGGGCGGGCCCTACAATGAGCAGTTCTTC.

The rearrangement uses TRBV9 and TRBJ1-6, with unresolved D. CDR3 length: 13 amino acids. V shed 3 bases and J shed 13 bases, with 14 bases lying between them. Germline V gene sequence: CDR1 SGDLS, CDR2 YYNGEE. The CDR3 region is CASSAFQVSPLHF. In nucleotides, the CDR3 is TGTGCCAGCAGCGCGTTTCAGGTATCGCCCCTCCACTTT. Complete variable domain (other parts from reference TRBV9 and TRBJ1-6): DSGVTQTPKHLITATGQRVTLRCSPRSGDLSVYWYQQSLDQGLQFLIQYYNGEERAKGNILERFSAQQFPDLHSELNLSSLELGDSALYFCASSAFQVSPLHFGNGTRLTVT.

This clonotype occurred a few times. The rearrangement links TRBV5-1 to TRBJ2-3; 7 bases are a match to TRBD1. Germline CDR1 SGHRS, CDR2 YFSETQ. J lost 4 bases, V lost 0 bases, and 5 bases had no gene match. The CDR3 consists of 15 residues. The chain's CDR3 is CASSLEVQGADTQYF. CDR3 nucleotides: TGCGCCAGCAGCTTGGAAGTTCAGGGGGCAGATACGCAGTATTTT.

Concerning this clonotype: A much larger clone differs by one base, so this may be a read error. The genes are TRBV7-8 and TRBJ2-2; perhaps D is TRBD1 or TRBD2 (5 bases each). CDR1 SGHVS and CDR2 FQNEAQ come from the germline V gene. V lost 2 bases and J lost 4, with 17 bases in between. The length of the CDR3 is 17 residues. DNA of the CDR3: TGTGCCAGCAGCTTATACGGGACCGCGAGCGCCACCGGGGAGCTGTTTTTT. It encodes CASSLYGTASATGELFF.

V usage is TRBV9 and J usage is TRBJ1-4, with a possible D match to TRBD1 (5 bases). Germline V lookup: CDR1 SGDLS, CDR2 YYNGEE. The CDR3 sequence is 15 residues long. The ends were cut back, 0 bases at V and 7 bases at J, with 13 bases in the middle. CDR3 nucleotide sequence: TGTGCCAGCAGCGTAGAGGGGTTTGTTGGTGAAAAACTGTTTTTT. Its translation: CASSVEGFVGEKLFF.

The V and J genes are TRBV27 and TRBJ2-1, with TRBD1 identical over 7 bases. This CDR3 is 13 amino acids long. With 3 bases clipped from V and 15 bases from J, the junction kept 11 bases outside the gene matches. Germline CDR1 reads MNHEY; CDR2 reads SMNVEV (reference sequence). CDR3 nucleotides: TGTGCCAGCAGTTTCGGAGACAGGGCCCCGAGGTTCTTC. This codes for CASSFGDRAPRFF.

A few counts support this clonotype. The CDR3 reads CSVRQADSNEQFF. The CDR3 region has the DNA TGCAGCGTTCGACAGGCGGATTCCAATGAGCAGTTCTTC. The chain couples TRBV29-1 to TRBJ2-1, with D possibly matching TRBD1 (6 bases). V was trimmed by 5 bases and J by 6 bases, leaving 14 bases between them. The CDR3 covers 13 residues. CDR1 and CDR2 (germline): SQVTM, ANQGSEA.

This chain links TRBV27 with TRBJ1-1; D gene ambiguous. Trimming cost V 1 base and J 3 bases, with 12 bases left between them. The CDR3 covers 15 residues. Per the germline V gene, CDR1 is MNHEY and CDR2 is SMNVEV (reference sequence). CDR3 coding DNA: TGTGCCAGCAGTTTATGGACCGGAAGCGACACTGAAGCTTTCTTT. This encodes CASSLWTGSDTEAFF.

This chain uses TRBV10-3 with TRBJ2-2; 9 bases are a match to TRBD2. The CDR3 has 14 residues. Germline V lookup: CDR1 ENHRY, CDR2 SYGVKD. V shed 10 bases, J shed 9 bases, and the junction held 12 bases outside the gene matches. CDR3 region: CANSPGTSIRELFF. CDR3 nucleotides: TGTGCCAACAGCCCCGGGACTAGCATCCGGGAGCTGTTTTTT.

The V and J genes are TRBV18 and TRBJ1-4, with D uncertain. The V end lost 0 bases, the J end lost 3 bases, and 5 bases lay between the germline ends. Germline CDR1 reads KGHSH; CDR2 reads LQKENI. CDR3 length equals 14 residues. CDR3 in DNA: TGTGCCAGCTCACCACCAGCGGCTAATGAAAAACTGTTTTTT. Its protein product is CASSPPAANEKLFF.

The gene calls are TRBV12-5 and TRBJ2-6; D not resolved. Per the germline V gene, CDR1 is LGHNT and CDR2 is FRNRAP. V lost 0 bases, J lost 0 bases, and 12 bases lay in between. The length of the CDR3 is 18 residues. The CDR3 DNA reads TGTGCTAGTGGTTTGGTACCGGACGGCCTCTCTGGGGCCAACGTCCTGACTTTC. This translates into CASGLVPDGLSGANVLTF. Variable domain in full (rest from reference TRBV12-5 and TRBJ2-6): DARVTQTPRHKVTEMGQEVTMRCQPILGHNTVFWYRQTMMQGLELLAYFRNRAPLDDSGMPKDRFSAEMPDATLATLKIQPSEPRDSAVYFCASGLVPDGLSGANVLTFGAGSRLTVL.

There are a few counts of this clonotype. CDR3 loop: CASSYERGRSYEQYF. In DNA form, the CDR3 reads TGTGCCAGCAGCTACGAGCGGGGGCGGAGCTACGAGCAGTACTTC. The chain recombines TRBV7-2 with TRBJ2-7, with 8 positions matching TRBD2. The CDR3 covers 15 residues. Looked up from germline, CDR1 is SGHTA and CDR2 is FQGNSA. Trimming removed 4 bases from V and 3 bases from J; junction bases left unmatched: 8.

The chain links TRBV7-9 to TRBJ2-4, with 8 bases that match TRBD1. Germline V lookup: CDR1 SEHNR, CDR2 FQNEAQ (reference sequence). V gave up 5 bases and J gave up 0 bases; unmatched junction bases: 6. CDR3 size: 16 residues. The CDR3 here is CASSARTGLAKNIQYF. The CDR3 DNA follows: TGTGCCAGCAGCGCCCGGACAGGGTTAGCCAAAAACATTCAGTACTTC.

This clonotype was recorded at least ten times. J is TRBJ1-1 and V is TRBV7-2; 7 bases agree with TRBD1. CDR3 size: 14 residues. V shed 4 bases, J shed 1 base, and the junction held 3 bases outside the gene matches. The V gene's germline CDR1 is SGHTA and CDR2 FQGNSA. CDR3 DNA sequence: TGTGCCAGCAGCTACCGGACAGGGAACACTGAAGCTTTCTTT. Its protein product is CASSYRTGNTEAFF.